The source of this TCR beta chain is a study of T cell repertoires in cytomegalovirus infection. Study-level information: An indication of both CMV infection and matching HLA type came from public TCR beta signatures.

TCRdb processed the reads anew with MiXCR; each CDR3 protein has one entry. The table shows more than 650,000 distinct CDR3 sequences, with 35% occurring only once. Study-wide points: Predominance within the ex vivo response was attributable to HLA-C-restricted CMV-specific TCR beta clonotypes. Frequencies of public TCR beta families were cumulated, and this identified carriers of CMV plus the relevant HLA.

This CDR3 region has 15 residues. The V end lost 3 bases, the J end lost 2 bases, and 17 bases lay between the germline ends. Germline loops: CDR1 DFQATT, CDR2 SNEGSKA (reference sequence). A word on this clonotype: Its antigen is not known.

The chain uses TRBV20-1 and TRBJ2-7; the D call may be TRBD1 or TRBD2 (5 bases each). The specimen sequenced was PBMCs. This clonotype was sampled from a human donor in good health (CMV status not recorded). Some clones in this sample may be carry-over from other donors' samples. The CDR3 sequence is CSARARDLFPYEQYF. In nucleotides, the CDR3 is TGCAGTGCTAGGGCGAGGGACCTTTTCCCCTACGAGCAGTACTTC.